This T cell receptor beta chain was sequenced in a study of regulatory T cells in long-lasting Graves disease. Germline CDR1 is SGHKS and CDR2 is YYEKEE (reference sequence). The CDR3 runs to 15 residues. V lost 4 bases and J 6 bases, leaving 19 bases between the germline ends. The authors built TCR beta libraries using iRepertoire HTBI primers and Arm-PCR of CDR3 regions. MiXCR was run by TCRdb on the multiplex PCR reads, yielding one entry per CDR3 protein. The data contain 560,000 or so distinct CDR3 sequences, roughly 16% of them singletons. Time point indicated: newly diagnosed GD, antithyroid drugs for less than 3 months. From PBMCs, RNA was extracted and then used to make the TCR library. Patients were from an endocrinology department in Xi'an, China. The study, taken as a whole, reports: Patients with persistent disease shared over 2,500 public clonotypes, outpacing the approximately 870 shared by new patients.

On this clonotype: What it binds is not known.

These records were also assigned to another study, of T cells in Graves' hyperthyroidism and ophthalmopathy.

The V call is TRBV5-5, the J call TRBJ1-1; TRBD1 might be the D (5 bases). This sample comprised peripheral blood mononuclear cells (PBMCs), obtained at new diagnosis, from a patient treated with antithyroid drugs. This TCR derives from a man between 18 and 35 years old with Graves disease. CDR3 nucleotides: TGTGCCAGCAGCCTCCGGGGCCTAATGAGCGCTGAAGCTTTCTTT. Its protein is CASSLRGLMSAEAFF.